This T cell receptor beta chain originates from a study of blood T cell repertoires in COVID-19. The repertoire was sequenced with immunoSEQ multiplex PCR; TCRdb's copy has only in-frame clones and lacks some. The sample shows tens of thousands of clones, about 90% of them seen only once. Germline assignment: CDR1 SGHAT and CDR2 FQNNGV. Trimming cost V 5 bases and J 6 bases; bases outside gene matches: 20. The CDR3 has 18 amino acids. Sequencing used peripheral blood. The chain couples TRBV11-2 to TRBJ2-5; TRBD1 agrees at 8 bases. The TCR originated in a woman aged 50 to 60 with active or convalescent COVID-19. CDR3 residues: CASSAPRTGTGYYQTQYF. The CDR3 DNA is TGTGCCAGCAGCGCACCACGAACCGGGACAGGCTACTATCAGACCCAGTACTTC.